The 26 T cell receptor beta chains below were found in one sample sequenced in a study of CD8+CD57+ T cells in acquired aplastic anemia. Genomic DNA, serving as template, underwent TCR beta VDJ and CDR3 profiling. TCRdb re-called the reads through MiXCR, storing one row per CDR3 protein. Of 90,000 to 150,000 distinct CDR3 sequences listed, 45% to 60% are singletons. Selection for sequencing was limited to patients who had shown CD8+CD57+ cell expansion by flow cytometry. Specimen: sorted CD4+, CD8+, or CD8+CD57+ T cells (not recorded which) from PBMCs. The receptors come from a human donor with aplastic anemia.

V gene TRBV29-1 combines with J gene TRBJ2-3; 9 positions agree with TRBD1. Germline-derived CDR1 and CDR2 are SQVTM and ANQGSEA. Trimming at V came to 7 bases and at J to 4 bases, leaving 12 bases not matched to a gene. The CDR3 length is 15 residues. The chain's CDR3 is CSAKVGTGYADTQYF. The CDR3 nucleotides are TGCAGCGCGAAGGTAGGGACAGGGTACGCAGATACGCAGTATTTT.

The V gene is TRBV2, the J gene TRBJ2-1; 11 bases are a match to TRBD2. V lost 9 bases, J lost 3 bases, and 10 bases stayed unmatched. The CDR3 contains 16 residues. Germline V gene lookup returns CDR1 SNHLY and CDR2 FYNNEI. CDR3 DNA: TGTGCCAGTAGTATCCTTACTAGCGGGGGCTACAATGAGCAGTTCTTC. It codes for CASSILTSGGYNEQFF.

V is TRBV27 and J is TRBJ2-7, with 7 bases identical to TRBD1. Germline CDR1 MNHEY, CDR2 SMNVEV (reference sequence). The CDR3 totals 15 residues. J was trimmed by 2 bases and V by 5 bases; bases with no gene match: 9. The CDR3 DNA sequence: TGTGCCAGCAGTCCACACGGACAGGTTGCCTACGAGCAGTACTTC. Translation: CASSPHGQVAYEQYF.

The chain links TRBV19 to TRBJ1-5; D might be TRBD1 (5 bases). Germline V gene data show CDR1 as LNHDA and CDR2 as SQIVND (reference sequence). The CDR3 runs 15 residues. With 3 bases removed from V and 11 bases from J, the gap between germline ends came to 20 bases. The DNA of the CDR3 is TGTGCCAGTAGTATTATCGGGCGGGGAATCAGGGCCCAGCATTTT. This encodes CASSIIGRGIRAQHF. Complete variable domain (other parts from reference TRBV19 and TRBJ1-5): DGGITQSPKYLFRKEGQNVTLSCEQNLNHDAMYWYRQDPGQGLRLIYYSQIVNDFQKGDIAEGYSVSREKKESFPLTVTSAQKNPTAFYLCASSIIGRGIRAQHFGDGTRLSIL.

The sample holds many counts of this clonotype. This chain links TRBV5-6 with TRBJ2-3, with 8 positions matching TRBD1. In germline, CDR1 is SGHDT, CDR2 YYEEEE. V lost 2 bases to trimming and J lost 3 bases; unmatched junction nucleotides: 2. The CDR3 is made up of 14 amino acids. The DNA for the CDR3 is TGTGCCAGCAGCTTTGGACAGGGAACAGATACGCAGTATTTT. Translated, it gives CASSFGQGTDTQYF.

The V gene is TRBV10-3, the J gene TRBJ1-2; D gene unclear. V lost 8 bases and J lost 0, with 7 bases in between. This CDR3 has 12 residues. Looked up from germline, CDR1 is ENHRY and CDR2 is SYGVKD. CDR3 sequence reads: CAIGGANYGYTF. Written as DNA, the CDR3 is TGTGCCATCGGTGGAGCTAACTATGGCTACACCTTC.

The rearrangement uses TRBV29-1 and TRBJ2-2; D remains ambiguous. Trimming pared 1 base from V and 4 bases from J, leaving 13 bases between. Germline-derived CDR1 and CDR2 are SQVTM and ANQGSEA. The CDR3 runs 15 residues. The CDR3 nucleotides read TGCAGCGTTGAAGTCCGAGCGAAGGGCACCGGGGAGCTGTTTTTT. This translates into CSVEVRAKGTGELFF.

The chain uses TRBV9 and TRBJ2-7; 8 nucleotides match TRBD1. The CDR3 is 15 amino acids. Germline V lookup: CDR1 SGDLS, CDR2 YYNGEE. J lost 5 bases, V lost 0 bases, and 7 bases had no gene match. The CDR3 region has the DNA TGTGCCAGCAGCGTAGATGGGCAGGGGGCAGACGAGCAGTACTTC. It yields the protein CASSVDGQGADEQYF.

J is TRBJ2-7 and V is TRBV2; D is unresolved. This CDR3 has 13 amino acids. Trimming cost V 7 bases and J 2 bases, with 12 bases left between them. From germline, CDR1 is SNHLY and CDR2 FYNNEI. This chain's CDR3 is CASTGLATYEQYF. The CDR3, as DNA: TGTGCCAGCACGGGTTTGGCCACCTACGAGCAGTACTTC.

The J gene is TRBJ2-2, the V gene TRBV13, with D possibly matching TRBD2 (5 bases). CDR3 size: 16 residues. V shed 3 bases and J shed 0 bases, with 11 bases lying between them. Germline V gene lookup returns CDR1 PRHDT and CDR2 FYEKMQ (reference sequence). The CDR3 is CASSLGDGANTGELFF. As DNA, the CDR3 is TGTGCCAGCAGCTTGGGAGACGGCGCGAACACCGGGGAGCTGTTTTTT.

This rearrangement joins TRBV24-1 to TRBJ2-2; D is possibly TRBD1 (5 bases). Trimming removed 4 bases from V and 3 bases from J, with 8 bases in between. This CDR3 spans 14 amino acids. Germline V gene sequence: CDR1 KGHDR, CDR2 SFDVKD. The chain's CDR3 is CATSEGEYTGELFF. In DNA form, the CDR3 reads TGTGCCACCAGTGAAGGGGAATACACCGGGGAGCTGTTTTTT.

CDR3 in amino acids: CASSSGQAHTGELFF. The CDR3 DNA is TGCGCCAGCAGCTCGGGACAGGCGCACACCGGGGAGCTGTTTTTT. The rearrangement uses TRBV5-1 and TRBJ2-2, with 8 positions matching TRBD1. Germline V gene lookup returns CDR1 SGHRS and CDR2 YFSETQ. CDR3 length: 15 residues. Trimming took 3 bases from V and 3 from J; bases not matched to a gene: 4.

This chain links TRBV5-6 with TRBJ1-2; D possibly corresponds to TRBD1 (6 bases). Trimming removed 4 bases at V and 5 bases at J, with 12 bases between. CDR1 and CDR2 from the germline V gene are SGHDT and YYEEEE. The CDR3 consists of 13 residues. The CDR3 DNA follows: TGTGCCAGCAGCGTACAGGGTAGTTATGGCTACACCTTC. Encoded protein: CASSVQGSYGYTF.

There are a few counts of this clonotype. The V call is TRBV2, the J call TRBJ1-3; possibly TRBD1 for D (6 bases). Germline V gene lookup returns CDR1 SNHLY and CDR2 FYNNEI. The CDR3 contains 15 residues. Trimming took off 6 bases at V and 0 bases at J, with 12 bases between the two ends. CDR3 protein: CASRPDSLSGNTIYF. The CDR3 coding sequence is TGTGCCAGCAGACCGGACAGCCTCTCTGGAAACACCATATATTTT. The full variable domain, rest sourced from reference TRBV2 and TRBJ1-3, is EPEVTQTPSHQVTQMGQEVILRCVPISNHLYFYWYRQILGQKVEFLVSFYNNEISEKSEIFDDQFSVERPDGSNFTLKIRSTKLEDSAMYFCASRPDSLSGNTIYFGEGSWLTVV.

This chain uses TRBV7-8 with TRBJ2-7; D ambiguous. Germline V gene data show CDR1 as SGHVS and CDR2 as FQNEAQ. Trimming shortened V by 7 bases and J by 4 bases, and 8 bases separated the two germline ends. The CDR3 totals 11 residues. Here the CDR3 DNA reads TGTGCCAGCAACCATGCGTACGAGCAGTACTTC. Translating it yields CASNHAYEQYF.

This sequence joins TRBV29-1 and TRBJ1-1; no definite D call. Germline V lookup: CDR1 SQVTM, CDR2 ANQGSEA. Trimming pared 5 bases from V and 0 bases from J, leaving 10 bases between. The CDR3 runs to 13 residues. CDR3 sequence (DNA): TGCAGCGTTCGTCAAGGTTTGAACACTGAAGCTTTCTTT. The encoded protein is CSVRQGLNTEAFF.

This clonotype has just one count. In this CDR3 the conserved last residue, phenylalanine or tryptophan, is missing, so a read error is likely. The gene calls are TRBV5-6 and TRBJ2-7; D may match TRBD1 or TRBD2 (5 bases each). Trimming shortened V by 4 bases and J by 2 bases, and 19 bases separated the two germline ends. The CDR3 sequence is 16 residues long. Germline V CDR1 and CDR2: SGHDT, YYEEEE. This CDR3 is CASSRPSRDGTYEQYL. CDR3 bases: TGTGCCAGCAGCCGCCCTTCCCGGGACGGGACCTACGAGCAGTACCTC.

This chain's CDR3 is CASSPQGVGNSPLHF. CDR3 nucleotides: TGTGCCAGCAGCCCTCAGGGGGTGGGGAATTCACCCCTCCACTTT. The V and J genes are TRBV7-9 and TRBJ1-6; the match to TRBD1 covers 7 bases. This CDR3 contains 15 residues. Germline trimming cut 5 bases from V and 7 bases from J; bases unmatched to any gene: 8. CDR1 is SEHNR, CDR2 FQNEAQ, per germline (reference sequence).

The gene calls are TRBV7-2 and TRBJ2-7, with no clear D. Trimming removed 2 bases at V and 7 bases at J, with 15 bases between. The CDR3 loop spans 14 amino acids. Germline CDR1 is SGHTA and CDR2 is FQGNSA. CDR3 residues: CASSLFVRAREQYF. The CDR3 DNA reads TGTGCCAGCAGCTTATTCGTACGGGCCAGGGAGCAGTACTTC. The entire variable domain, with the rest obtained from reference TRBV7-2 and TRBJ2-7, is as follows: GAGVSQSPSNKVTEKGKDVELRCDPISGHTALYWYRQSLGQGLEFLIYFQGNSAPDKSGLPSDRFSAERTGGSVSTLTIQRTQQEDSAVYLCASSLFVRAREQYFGPGTRLTVT.

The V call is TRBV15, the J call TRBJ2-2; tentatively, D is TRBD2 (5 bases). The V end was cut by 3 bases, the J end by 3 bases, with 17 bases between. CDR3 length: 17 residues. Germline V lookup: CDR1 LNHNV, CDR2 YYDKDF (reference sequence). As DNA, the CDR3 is TGTGCCACCAGCAGGGGCCGAGGGCAGGTTCACACCGGGGAGCTGTTTTTT. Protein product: CATSRGRGQVHTGELFF.

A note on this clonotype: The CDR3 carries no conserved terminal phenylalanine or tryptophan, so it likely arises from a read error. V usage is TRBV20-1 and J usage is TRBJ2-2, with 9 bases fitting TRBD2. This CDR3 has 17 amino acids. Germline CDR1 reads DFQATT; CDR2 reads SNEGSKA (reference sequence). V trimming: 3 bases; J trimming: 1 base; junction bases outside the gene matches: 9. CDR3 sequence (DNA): TGCAGTGCTAGGGGGACCCTAGCGGGGTTGAACACCGGGGAGCTGTTTTGT. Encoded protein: CSARGTLAGLNTGELFC.

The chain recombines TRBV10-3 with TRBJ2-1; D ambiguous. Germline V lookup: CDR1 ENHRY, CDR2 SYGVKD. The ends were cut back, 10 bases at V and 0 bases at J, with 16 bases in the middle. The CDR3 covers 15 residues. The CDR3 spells CATSEILISYNEQFF. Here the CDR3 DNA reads TGTGCCACATCAGAAATCCTCATCTCCTACAATGAGCAGTTCTTC.

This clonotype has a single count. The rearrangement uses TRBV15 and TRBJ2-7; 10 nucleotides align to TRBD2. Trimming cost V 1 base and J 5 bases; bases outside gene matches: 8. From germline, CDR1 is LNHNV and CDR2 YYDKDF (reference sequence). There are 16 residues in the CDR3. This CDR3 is CATSRGSASGRNEQYF. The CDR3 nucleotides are TGTGCCACCAGCAGAGGATCGGCTAGCGGGAGAAACGAGCAGTACTTC.

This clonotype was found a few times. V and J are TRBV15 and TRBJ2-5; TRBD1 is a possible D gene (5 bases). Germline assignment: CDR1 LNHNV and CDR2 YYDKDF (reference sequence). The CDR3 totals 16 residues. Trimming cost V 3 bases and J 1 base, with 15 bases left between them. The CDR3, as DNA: TGTGCCACCAGCAGGGAACAAGGGGCCTCCCAAGAGACCCAGTACTTC. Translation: CATSREQGASQETQYF.

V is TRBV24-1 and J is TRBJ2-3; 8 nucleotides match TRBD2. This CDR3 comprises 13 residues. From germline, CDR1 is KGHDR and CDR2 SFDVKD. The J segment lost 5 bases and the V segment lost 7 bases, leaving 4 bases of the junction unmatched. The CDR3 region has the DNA TGTGCCACCAGGACTAGCGTGGAAGATACGCAGTATTTT. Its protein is CATRTSVEDTQYF.

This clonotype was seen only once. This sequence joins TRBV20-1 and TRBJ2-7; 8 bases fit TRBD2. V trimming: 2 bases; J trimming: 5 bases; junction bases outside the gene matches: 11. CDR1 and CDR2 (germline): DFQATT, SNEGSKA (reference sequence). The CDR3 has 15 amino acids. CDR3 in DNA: TGCAGTGCTAGACCTCCGGGACTAGTTTCCCACGAGCAGTACTTC. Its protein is CSARPPGLVSHEQYF.